This paragraph reports one T cell receptor beta chain. The same CDR3 can be traced to other DNA sequences in this sample. Germline V gene lookup returns CDR1 LNHDA and CDR2 SQIVND (reference sequence). Trimming took off 3 bases at V and 0 bases at J, with 8 bases between the two ends. The CDR3 spans 14 residues. Libraries were prepared by immunoSEQ multiplex PCR; TCRdb keeps only in-frame clonotypes and omits some of them. The table includes tens of thousands of clones, roughly 87% detected once. This sample is part of a study of blood T cell repertoires in COVID-19. The rearrangement links TRBV19 to TRBJ1-1; the D is unclear. Sequencing was carried out using peripheral blood. This receptor was obtained from a man in his forties or fifties with COVID-19, enrolled during active disease. The CDR3 loop is CASSIPGMNTEAFF. The CDR3 coding sequence is TGTGCCAGTAGTATCCCCGGGATGAACACTGAAGCTTTCTTT.